This T cell receptor beta chain was identified during a study of cytomegalovirus exposure and HLA in healthy donors. Study observations and caveats: Analysis performed later showed TCR beta chains linked to HLA being more clonally expanded than equally common others. Sequencing had likely introduced a cluster of highly shared sequence variants as an artifact. In vitro, three CMV-associated chains proved specific for CMV antigens.

13 Jbeta primers and 60 Vbeta primers were used for the PCR. Produced via immunoSEQ multiplex PCR; TCRdb's table is partial and in-frame only. Among fewer than 250,000 clones listed, just under 75% were seen once. In this sample, this clone turned up a few times. Its target is unknown. V lost 0 bases, J lost 10 bases, and 13 bases lay in between. There are 14 residues in the CDR3. CDR1 and CDR2 (germline): SGHNT, YYREEE (reference sequence). The sequencing sample was made of PBMCs. This sequence originates from a woman aged 25 to 39 in good health and CMV-seropositive. The chain combines TRBV5-4 with TRBJ1-4; D is undetermined. CDR3 DNA sequence: TGTGCCAGCAGCTTGGTGGCAGGAGGAGGAAAACTGTTTTTT. Encoded protein: CASSLVAGGGKLFF.